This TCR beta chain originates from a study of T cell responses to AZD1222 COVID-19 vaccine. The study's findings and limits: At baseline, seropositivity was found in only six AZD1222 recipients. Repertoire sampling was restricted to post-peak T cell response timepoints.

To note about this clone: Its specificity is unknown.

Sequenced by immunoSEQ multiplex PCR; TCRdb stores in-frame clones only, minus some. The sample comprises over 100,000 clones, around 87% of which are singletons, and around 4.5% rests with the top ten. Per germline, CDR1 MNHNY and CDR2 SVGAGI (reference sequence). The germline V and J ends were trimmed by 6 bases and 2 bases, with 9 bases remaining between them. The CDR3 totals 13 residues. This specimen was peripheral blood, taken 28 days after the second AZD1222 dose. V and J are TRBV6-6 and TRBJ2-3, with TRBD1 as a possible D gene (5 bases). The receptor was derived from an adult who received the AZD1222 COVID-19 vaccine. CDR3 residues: CASRPRVTDTQYF. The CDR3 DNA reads TGTGCCAGCAGACCCAGGGTCACAGATACGCAGTATTTT.